This note documents a single T cell receptor (beta chain) sequence. This specimen comes from a study of TIL therapy for anti-PD-1-resistant metastatic lung cancer. Time point of the sample: pre-treatment sample, taken before nivolumab and TIL therapy. The immunoSEQ assay was v3. Sequencing was performed with immunoSEQ multiplex PCR; in TCRdb, only in-frame clones are kept and a portion is missing. The profile shows about 55,000 clones, more than 80% of them singletons. Trimming stripped 5 bases from V and 2 bases from J, with 1 base between. Germline CDR1 is DFQATT and CDR2 is SNEGSKA (reference sequence). The CDR3 is 10 residues long.

The TCR originated in a person between 25 and 80 years old with non-small cell lung cancer. The sample consisted of blood, taken at baseline. The chain uses TRBV20-1 and TRBJ2-1, with no clear D. CDR3 protein: CSAPYNEQFF. CDR3 nucleotides: TGCAGTGCTCCCTACAATGAGCAGTTCTTC.